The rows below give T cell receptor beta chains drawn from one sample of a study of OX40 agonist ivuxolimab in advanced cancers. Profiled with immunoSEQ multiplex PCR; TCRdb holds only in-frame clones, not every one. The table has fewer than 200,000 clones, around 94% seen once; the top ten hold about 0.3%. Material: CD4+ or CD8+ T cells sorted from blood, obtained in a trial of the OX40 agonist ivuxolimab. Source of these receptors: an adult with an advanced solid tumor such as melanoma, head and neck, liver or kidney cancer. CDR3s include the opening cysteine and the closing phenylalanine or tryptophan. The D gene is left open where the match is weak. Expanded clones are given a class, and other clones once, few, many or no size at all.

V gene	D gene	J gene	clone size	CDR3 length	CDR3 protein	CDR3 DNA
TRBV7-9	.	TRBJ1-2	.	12	CASSSYTYGYTF	TGTGCCAGCAGCTCATACACCTATGGCTACACCTTC
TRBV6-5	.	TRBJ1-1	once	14	CASSPANERIEAFF	TGTGCCAGCAGTCCCGCTAACGAGAGAATTGAAGCTTTCTTT
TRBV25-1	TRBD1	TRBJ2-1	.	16	CASKGRGTGEYNEQFF	TGTGCCAGCAAAGGGAGAGGGACAGGGGAATACAATGAGCAGTTCTTC
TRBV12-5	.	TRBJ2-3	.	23	CASGLSSTRVLPARGAWLDTQYF	TGTGCTAGTGGTTTGAGTAGCACTCGGGTATTACCTGCGAGGGGGGCCTGGTTGGATACGCAGTATTTT
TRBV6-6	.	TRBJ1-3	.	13	CATLGLRGNTIYF	TGTGCCACCCTAGGGCTTCGTGGAAACACCATATATTTT
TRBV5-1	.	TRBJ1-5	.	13	CASSLEVGQPQHF	TGCGCCAGCAGCTTGGAGGTGGGTCAGCCCCAGCATTTT
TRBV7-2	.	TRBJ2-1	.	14	CASSLWVAYNEQFF	TGTGCCAGCAGCTTATGGGTCGCCTACAATGAGCAGTTCTTC
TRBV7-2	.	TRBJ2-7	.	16	CASSLTGNTYSYEQYF	TGTGCCAGCAGCTTGACAGGTAACACCTATTCCTACGAGCAGTACTTC
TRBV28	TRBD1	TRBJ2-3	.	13	CAVKQGDTDTQYF	TGTGCCGTGAAGCAGGGGGACACAGATACGCAGTATTTT
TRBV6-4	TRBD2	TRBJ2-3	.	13	CASSAGGSDTQYF	TGTGCCAGCAGTGCGGGAGGTTCAGATACGCAGTATTTT
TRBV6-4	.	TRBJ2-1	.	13	CASSGRRGDEQFF	TGTGCCAGCAGTGGGAGGCGGGGCGATGAGCAGTTCTTC
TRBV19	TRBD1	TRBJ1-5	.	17	CASSLRQGGISNQPQHF	TGTGCCAGTAGTCTTAGACAGGGGGGGATTAGCAATCAGCCCCAGCATTTT
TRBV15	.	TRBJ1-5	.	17	CATSGKWGADSNQPQHF	TGTGCCACCAGCGGGAAGTGGGGGGCGGATAGCAATCAGCCCCAGCATTTT
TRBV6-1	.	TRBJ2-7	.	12	CASSEHPYEQYF	TGTGCCAGCAGTGAACACCCCTACGAGCAGTACTTC
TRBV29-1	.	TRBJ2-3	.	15	CSVEGTERGTDTQYF	TGCAGCGTTGAAGGGACAGAACGGGGCACAGATACGCAGTATTTT
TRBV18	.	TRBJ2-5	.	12	CASSRAGETQYF	TGTGCCAGCTCTCGGGCAGGGGAGACCCAGTACTTC